The rows below give T cell receptor beta chains drawn from one sample of a study of T cells in localized non-small cell lung cancer. Repertoires were generated with immunoSEQ multiplex PCR, while TCRdb's copy carries only in-frame clones and drops some. Seen here are about 77,000 clones, approximately 90% observed once, and the top ten hold 20%. Here the sequenced sample was peripheral blood, taken before any cancer treatment. Receptors were obtained from a woman aged 40 to 75 with stage I squamous cell lung carcinoma. CDR3s include the opening cysteine and the closing phenylalanine or tryptophan. D genes are given only for firm matches. Some rows have no size entry. The others give once, few or many, or a class for an expanded clone.

clone_size j_call v_call d_call cdr3_nt cdr3_aa
once TRBJ2-1 TRBV5-6 TRBD1 TGTGCCAGCAGCTCGGGACAGGGCTCCTACAATGAGCAGTTCTTC CASSSGQGSYNEQFF
NA TRBJ2-5 TRBV7-7 TRBD2 TGTGCTAGCAGCCTGGGACTAGCGGGGGGGCGGGAGACCCAGTACTTC CASSLGLAGGRETQYF
few TRBJ1-6 TRBV30 NA TGTGCCTGGAGGATGGAGAGCTCCTATAATTCACCCCTCCACTTT CAWRMESSYNSPLHF
NA TRBJ2-7 TRBV12-5 NA TGTGCTAGTGGTTGGTACGGGGTGCAGTACTTC CASGWYGVQYF
NA TRBJ1-5 TRBV6-5 NA TGTGCCAGCAGATTAGGACAGACATCCAGCCCCCAGCATTTT CASRLGQTSSPQHF
NA TRBJ2-3 TRBV30 NA TGTGCCTGGAACGCTCAAGGTACGCAGTATTTT CAWNAQGTQYF
once TRBJ1-2 TRBV6-1 TRBD1 TGTGCCAGCATCGAAGGAAGAGGGGGCGGTAGCTACACCTTC CASIEGRGGGSYTF
once TRBJ2-3 TRBV19 NA TGTGCCAGTAGTATGGGCACACACACAGATACGCAGTATTTT CASSMGTHTDTQYF
NA TRBJ1-5 TRBV4-1 NA TGCGTCAGCAGCCAAGAGGACAGCCCTGGGCCCCAGCATTTT CVSSQEDSPGPQHF
NA TRBJ2-3 TRBV28 NA TGTGCCAGCAGTCCACACCGCACAGATACGCAGTATTTT CASSPHRTDTQYF
NA TRBJ1-2 TRBV27 TRBD1 TGTGCCAGCAGTTCCACGGGACAGCTTTATGGCTACACCTTC CASSSTGQLYGYTF
NA TRBJ1-1 TRBV6-5 NA TGTGCCAGCAGTTACAGGGGCAGTGAAGCTTTCTTT CASSYRGSEAFF
NA TRBJ1-3 TRBV5-6 NA TGTGCCAGCAGCCAATTGAATTGGGACGCCTCTGGAAACACCATATATTTT CASSQLNWDASGNTIYF
NA TRBJ1-1 TRBV9 NA TGTGCCAGCAGCGTAGTACTAGATGATGGGGGCGCCATTAGGGGTACTGAAGCTTTCTTT CASSVVLDDGGAIRGTEAFF
NA TRBJ1-2 TRBV6-1 TRBD1 TGTGCCAGCAGTGAAGTAAACAGGGGTAGCTACACCTTC CASSEVNRGSYTF
NA TRBJ1-6 TRBV9 TRBD1 TGTGCCAGCAGCGGCCGGGACAGGGGATCACCCCTCCACTTT CASSGRDRGSPLHF
NA TRBJ2-7 TRBV14 TRBD1 TGTGCCAGCAGCCAAGGCCCTACGGGACAGGGCTACGAGCAGTACTTC CASSQGPTGQGYEQYF
NA TRBJ1-6 TRBV7-2 NA TGTGCCAGCAGCCCCGGTCGGGAAGAGCACCTCCACTTT CASSPGREEHLHF
NA TRBJ1-1 TRBV7-3 NA TGTGCCAGCAGCCCCTCCGGGGGATTCACTGAAGCTTTCTTT CASSPSGGFTEAFF
once TRBJ2-7 TRBV27 NA TGTGCCAGCAGTCTCCCATTCGGCGAGCAGTACTTC CASSLPFGEQYF
NA TRBJ2-3 TRBV7-6 TRBD1 TGTGCCAGCAGATCCGTCGGACAGGGGAACGATACGCAGTATTTT CASRSVGQGNDTQYF
once TRBJ2-5 TRBV2 NA TGTGCCAGTGGGATTAGGGGAAGAGAGACCCAGTACTTC CASGIRGRETQYF
few TRBJ1-1 TRBV7-8 NA TGTGCCAGCAGCGCCTCGACAGTGAACACTGAAGCTTTCTTT CASSASTVNTEAFF
once TRBJ2-1 TRBV6-5 TRBD2 TGTGCCAGCAGCTGGAGCGGGGGGGCTTACAATGAGCAGTTCTTC CASSWSGGAYNEQFF
NA TRBJ2-1 TRBV5-1 NA TGCGCCAGCAGCTTCGACCCGTACAATGAGCAGTTCTTC CASSFDPYNEQFF
NA TRBJ1-1 TRBV5-1 TRBD1 TGCGCCAGCAGCCCAGCTACCGGGACAGGGGGCACTGAAGCTTTCTTT CASSPATGTGGTEAFF
NA TRBJ1-5 TRBV5-1 TRBD1 TGCGCCAGCAGCTTGGGGACAGGGGGCCATCAGCCCCAGCATTTT CASSLGTGGHQPQHF
NA TRBJ1-1 TRBV19 NA TGTGCCAGTAGTATGGTTCGGGTTGACACTGAAGCTTTCTTT CASSMVRVDTEAFF
NA TRBJ2-1 TRBV25-1 NA TGTGCCAGCATGGGAACGGGGCCGTACAATGAGCAGTTCTTC CASMGTGPYNEQFF
NA TRBJ1-4 TRBV5-6 NA TGTGCCAGCAGCTTGCAGGGAGATGAAAAACTGTTTTTT CASSLQGDEKLFF
NA TRBJ1-5 TRBV30 NA TGTGCCTGGAGTGCAACCGTGGGGGGGGGTCAGCCCCAGCATTTT CAWSATVGGGQPQHF
NA TRBJ2-7 TRBV2 NA TGTGCCAGCAGACAGGAGACCTCCTACGAGCAGTACTTC CASRQETSYEQYF
NA TRBJ2-7 TRBV7-6 TRBD2 TGTGCCAGCAGCCCGAGGCCAGCGGGGGCCAGCTCCTACGAGCAGTACTTC CASSPRPAGASSYEQYF
NA TRBJ2-3 TRBV25-1 NA TGTGCCAGCAGTGACCGCCGAATAGAAGATACGCAGTATTTT CASSDRRIEDTQYF
few TRBJ1-3 TRBV7-7 NA TGTGCTAGCAGCCCGGACGGAGGAGTTGGAAACACCATATATTTT CASSPDGGVGNTIYF
NA TRBJ1-1 TRBV5-4 TRBD1 TGTGCCAGCAGTCTCGATAGCAGGGGGCCGGGCACTGAAGCTTTCTTT CASSLDSRGPGTEAFF
NA TRBJ1-3 TRBV15 NA TGTGCCACCAGCAGACGGAACTCTGGAAACACCATATATTTT CATSRRNSGNTIYF
NA TRBJ2-6 TRBV18 NA TGTGCCAGCGCCGGACCGTCCAACGTCCTGACTTTC CASAGPSNVLTF
NA TRBJ1-5 TRBV9 NA TGTGCCAGCAGCGTAGATAGGGAGAGTCAGCCCCAGCATTTT CASSVDRESQPQHF
NA TRBJ1-2 TRBV30 TRBD1 TGTGCCTGGAGTCCAAACAGGGGGCTGGGTGGCTACACCTTC CAWSPNRGLGGYTF
NA TRBJ1-6 TRBV9 NA TGTGCCAGCAGCTCCGGACAGTTTAATTCACCCCTCCACTTT CASSSGQFNSPLHF
NA TRBJ2-5 TRBV27 NA TGTGCCAGCAGTTACCGGGAGACCCAGTACTTC CASSYRETQYF
NA TRBJ2-3 TRBV7-6 NA TGTGCCAGCAGCTTAGGCGTAGGCAGGGGGAGGGATACGCAGTATTTT CASSLGVGRGRDTQYF
NA TRBJ2-7 TRBV5-1 NA TGCGCCAGCAGCTCGGTGGGGGCTGGTTACGAGCAGTACTTC CASSSVGAGYEQYF
NA TRBJ2-1 TRBV7-8 TRBD2 TGTGCCAGCAGCCCAACTAGCGGGGGGACCTACAATGAGCAGTTCTTC CASSPTSGGTYNEQFF
NA TRBJ1-2 TRBV4-1 NA TGCGCCAGCAGCCAAGATGCAGGTTCTAACTATGGCTACACCTTC CASSQDAGSNYGYTF
NA TRBJ1-5 TRBV19 NA TGTGCCAGTAGTATGTGGCCAAATAGCAATCAGCCCCAGCATTTT CASSMWPNSNQPQHF
NA TRBJ1-1 TRBV30 TRBD1 TGTGCCTTACTAAGGGACAGCTCGGCGAACACTGAAGCTTTCTTT CALLRDSSANTEAFF
NA TRBJ2-3 TRBV11-1 NA TGTGCCAGCAGGGAGCCGGGCGCCCGCACAGATACGCAGTATTTT CASREPGARTDTQYF
NA TRBJ2-7 TRBV7-6 TRBD1 TGTGCCAGCAGCTTAGGGCCAAGGGACAGCCGCTACGAGCAGTACTTC CASSLGPRDSRYEQYF
NA TRBJ2-5 TRBV7-2 NA TGTGCCAGCAGCTTCTACCAAGAGACCCAGTACTTC CASSFYQETQYF
NA TRBJ2-6 TRBV6-1 TRBD1 TGTGCCAGCAGTGACCCCGCCGGACAGGCTGGGGCCAACGTCCTGACTTTC CASSDPAGQAGANVLTF
NA TRBJ1-1 TRBV19 NA TGTGCCAGTAGTAGATTGGGGGGAGACACTGAAGCTTTCTTT CASSRLGGDTEAFF
once TRBJ1-6 TRBV25-1 NA TGTGCCAGCAGTGAGGGCGACTATAGGGCTAGGCGATCACCCCTCCACTTT CASSEGDYRARRSPLHF